This is a list of T cell receptor beta chains from one sample in a study of T cell responses to AZD1222 COVID-19 vaccine. The table came from immunoSEQ multiplex PCR; TCRdb's copy has only in-frame clones and leaves some out. The sample lists around 130,000 clones, about 90% occurring once. Material: peripheral blood, obtained 28 days after the second AZD1222 dose. Source of these receptors: an adult who received the AZD1222 COVID-19 vaccine. Each CDR3 is given with its conserved first and last residue. A D gene is named only where the DNA matches it firmly. Size tells how often a clone was seen (once, few, many) or the class of an expanded clone, and some rows leave it out.

once	TRBV12-3/TRBV12-4	TRBJ1-4	NA	TGTGCCAGCAGTTTGAACCTCGGGGAAAAACTGTTTTTT	CASSLNLGEKLFF
NA	TRBV5-4	TRBJ2-7	NA	TGTGCCAGCAGCCCGGGTGGGGGATCCTACGAGCAGTACTTC	CASSPGGGSYEQYF
NA	TRBV19	TRBJ2-2	TRBD1	TGTGCCAGTAGTGCTACAGGGGGACTCACCGGGGAGCTGTTTTTT	CASSATGGLTGELFF
few	TRBV4-1	TRBJ1-2	NA	TGCGCCAGCAGCCAAGATACGGCACTTAACTATGGCTACACCTTC	CASSQDTALNYGYTF
NA	TRBV7-9	TRBJ1-3	NA	TGTGCCAGCAGCCCGAGGGGGGCCGGAAACACCATATATTTT	CASSPRGAGNTIYF
NA	TRBV11-3	TRBJ1-1	NA	TGTGCCAGCAGCCCAGTCTACACTGAAGCTTTCTTT	CASSPVYTEAFF
NA	TRBV18	TRBJ2-1	TRBD2	TGTGCCAGCTCACCACGAATCCGCGGGAGTTTCCCCTACAATGAGCAGTTCTTC	CASSPRIRGSFPYNEQFF
once	TRBV19	TRBJ1-2	TRBD1	TGTGCCAGTAGTATAGGGACAGGGTACGACTATGGCTACACCTTC	CASSIGTGYDYGYTF
few	TRBV11-2	TRBJ2-5	NA	TGTGCCAGCAGCTCCGGGGCGTCGGGGGAGACCCAGTACTTC	CASSSGASGETQYF
NA	TRBV13	TRBJ2-7	TRBD2	TGTGCCAGCAGCCCACGGGGGGAGAGGAACGAGCAGTACTTC	CASSPRGERNEQYF
NA	TRBV5-1	TRBJ2-1	TRBD1	TGCGCCAGCAGCTCCGGACAGGGCTCCTACAATGAGCAGTTCTTC	CASSSGQGSYNEQFF
NA	TRBV5-8	TRBJ1-1	NA	TGTGCCAGCAGCTTCGGTCGGACCCGGGGGAGCACTGAAGCTTTCTTT	CASSFGRTRGSTEAFF
once	TRBV5-8	TRBJ1-4	TRBD1	TGTGCCAGCAGCCACACAGGGGGAAGTGAAAAACTGTTTTTT	CASSHTGGSEKLFF
NA	TRBV6-5	TRBJ2-3	NA	TGTGCCAGCAGTTACTCGAAAGGGAACACAGATACGCAGTATTTT	CASSYSKGNTDTQYF
few	TRBV25-1	TRBJ1-2	NA	TGTGCCAGCAGTGAATATATCCCCAGGGGTAACTATGGCTACACCTTC	CASSEYIPRGNYGYTF
few	TRBV28	TRBJ1-2	NA	TGTGCCAGCAGTTTGGCTCTCGTTAGTTATGGCTACACCTTC	CASSLALVSYGYTF